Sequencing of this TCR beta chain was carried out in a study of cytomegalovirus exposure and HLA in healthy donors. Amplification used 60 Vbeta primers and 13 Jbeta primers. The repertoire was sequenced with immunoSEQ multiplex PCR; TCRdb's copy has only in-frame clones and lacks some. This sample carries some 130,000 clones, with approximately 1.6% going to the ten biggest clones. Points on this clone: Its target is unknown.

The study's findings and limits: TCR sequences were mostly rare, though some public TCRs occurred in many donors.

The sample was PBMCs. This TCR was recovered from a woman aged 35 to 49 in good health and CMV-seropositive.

The CDR3 here is CASTPLGNIQYF. DNA for the CDR3: TGTGCCAGCACCCCACTCGGGAACATTCAGTACTTC. The rearrangement uses TRBV7-9 and TRBJ2-4; D remains ambiguous. Germline values: CDR1 SEHNR, CDR2 FQNEAQ (reference sequence). V was shortened by 7 bases and J by 7 bases, with 11 bases between the two germline ends. There are 12 residues in the CDR3.